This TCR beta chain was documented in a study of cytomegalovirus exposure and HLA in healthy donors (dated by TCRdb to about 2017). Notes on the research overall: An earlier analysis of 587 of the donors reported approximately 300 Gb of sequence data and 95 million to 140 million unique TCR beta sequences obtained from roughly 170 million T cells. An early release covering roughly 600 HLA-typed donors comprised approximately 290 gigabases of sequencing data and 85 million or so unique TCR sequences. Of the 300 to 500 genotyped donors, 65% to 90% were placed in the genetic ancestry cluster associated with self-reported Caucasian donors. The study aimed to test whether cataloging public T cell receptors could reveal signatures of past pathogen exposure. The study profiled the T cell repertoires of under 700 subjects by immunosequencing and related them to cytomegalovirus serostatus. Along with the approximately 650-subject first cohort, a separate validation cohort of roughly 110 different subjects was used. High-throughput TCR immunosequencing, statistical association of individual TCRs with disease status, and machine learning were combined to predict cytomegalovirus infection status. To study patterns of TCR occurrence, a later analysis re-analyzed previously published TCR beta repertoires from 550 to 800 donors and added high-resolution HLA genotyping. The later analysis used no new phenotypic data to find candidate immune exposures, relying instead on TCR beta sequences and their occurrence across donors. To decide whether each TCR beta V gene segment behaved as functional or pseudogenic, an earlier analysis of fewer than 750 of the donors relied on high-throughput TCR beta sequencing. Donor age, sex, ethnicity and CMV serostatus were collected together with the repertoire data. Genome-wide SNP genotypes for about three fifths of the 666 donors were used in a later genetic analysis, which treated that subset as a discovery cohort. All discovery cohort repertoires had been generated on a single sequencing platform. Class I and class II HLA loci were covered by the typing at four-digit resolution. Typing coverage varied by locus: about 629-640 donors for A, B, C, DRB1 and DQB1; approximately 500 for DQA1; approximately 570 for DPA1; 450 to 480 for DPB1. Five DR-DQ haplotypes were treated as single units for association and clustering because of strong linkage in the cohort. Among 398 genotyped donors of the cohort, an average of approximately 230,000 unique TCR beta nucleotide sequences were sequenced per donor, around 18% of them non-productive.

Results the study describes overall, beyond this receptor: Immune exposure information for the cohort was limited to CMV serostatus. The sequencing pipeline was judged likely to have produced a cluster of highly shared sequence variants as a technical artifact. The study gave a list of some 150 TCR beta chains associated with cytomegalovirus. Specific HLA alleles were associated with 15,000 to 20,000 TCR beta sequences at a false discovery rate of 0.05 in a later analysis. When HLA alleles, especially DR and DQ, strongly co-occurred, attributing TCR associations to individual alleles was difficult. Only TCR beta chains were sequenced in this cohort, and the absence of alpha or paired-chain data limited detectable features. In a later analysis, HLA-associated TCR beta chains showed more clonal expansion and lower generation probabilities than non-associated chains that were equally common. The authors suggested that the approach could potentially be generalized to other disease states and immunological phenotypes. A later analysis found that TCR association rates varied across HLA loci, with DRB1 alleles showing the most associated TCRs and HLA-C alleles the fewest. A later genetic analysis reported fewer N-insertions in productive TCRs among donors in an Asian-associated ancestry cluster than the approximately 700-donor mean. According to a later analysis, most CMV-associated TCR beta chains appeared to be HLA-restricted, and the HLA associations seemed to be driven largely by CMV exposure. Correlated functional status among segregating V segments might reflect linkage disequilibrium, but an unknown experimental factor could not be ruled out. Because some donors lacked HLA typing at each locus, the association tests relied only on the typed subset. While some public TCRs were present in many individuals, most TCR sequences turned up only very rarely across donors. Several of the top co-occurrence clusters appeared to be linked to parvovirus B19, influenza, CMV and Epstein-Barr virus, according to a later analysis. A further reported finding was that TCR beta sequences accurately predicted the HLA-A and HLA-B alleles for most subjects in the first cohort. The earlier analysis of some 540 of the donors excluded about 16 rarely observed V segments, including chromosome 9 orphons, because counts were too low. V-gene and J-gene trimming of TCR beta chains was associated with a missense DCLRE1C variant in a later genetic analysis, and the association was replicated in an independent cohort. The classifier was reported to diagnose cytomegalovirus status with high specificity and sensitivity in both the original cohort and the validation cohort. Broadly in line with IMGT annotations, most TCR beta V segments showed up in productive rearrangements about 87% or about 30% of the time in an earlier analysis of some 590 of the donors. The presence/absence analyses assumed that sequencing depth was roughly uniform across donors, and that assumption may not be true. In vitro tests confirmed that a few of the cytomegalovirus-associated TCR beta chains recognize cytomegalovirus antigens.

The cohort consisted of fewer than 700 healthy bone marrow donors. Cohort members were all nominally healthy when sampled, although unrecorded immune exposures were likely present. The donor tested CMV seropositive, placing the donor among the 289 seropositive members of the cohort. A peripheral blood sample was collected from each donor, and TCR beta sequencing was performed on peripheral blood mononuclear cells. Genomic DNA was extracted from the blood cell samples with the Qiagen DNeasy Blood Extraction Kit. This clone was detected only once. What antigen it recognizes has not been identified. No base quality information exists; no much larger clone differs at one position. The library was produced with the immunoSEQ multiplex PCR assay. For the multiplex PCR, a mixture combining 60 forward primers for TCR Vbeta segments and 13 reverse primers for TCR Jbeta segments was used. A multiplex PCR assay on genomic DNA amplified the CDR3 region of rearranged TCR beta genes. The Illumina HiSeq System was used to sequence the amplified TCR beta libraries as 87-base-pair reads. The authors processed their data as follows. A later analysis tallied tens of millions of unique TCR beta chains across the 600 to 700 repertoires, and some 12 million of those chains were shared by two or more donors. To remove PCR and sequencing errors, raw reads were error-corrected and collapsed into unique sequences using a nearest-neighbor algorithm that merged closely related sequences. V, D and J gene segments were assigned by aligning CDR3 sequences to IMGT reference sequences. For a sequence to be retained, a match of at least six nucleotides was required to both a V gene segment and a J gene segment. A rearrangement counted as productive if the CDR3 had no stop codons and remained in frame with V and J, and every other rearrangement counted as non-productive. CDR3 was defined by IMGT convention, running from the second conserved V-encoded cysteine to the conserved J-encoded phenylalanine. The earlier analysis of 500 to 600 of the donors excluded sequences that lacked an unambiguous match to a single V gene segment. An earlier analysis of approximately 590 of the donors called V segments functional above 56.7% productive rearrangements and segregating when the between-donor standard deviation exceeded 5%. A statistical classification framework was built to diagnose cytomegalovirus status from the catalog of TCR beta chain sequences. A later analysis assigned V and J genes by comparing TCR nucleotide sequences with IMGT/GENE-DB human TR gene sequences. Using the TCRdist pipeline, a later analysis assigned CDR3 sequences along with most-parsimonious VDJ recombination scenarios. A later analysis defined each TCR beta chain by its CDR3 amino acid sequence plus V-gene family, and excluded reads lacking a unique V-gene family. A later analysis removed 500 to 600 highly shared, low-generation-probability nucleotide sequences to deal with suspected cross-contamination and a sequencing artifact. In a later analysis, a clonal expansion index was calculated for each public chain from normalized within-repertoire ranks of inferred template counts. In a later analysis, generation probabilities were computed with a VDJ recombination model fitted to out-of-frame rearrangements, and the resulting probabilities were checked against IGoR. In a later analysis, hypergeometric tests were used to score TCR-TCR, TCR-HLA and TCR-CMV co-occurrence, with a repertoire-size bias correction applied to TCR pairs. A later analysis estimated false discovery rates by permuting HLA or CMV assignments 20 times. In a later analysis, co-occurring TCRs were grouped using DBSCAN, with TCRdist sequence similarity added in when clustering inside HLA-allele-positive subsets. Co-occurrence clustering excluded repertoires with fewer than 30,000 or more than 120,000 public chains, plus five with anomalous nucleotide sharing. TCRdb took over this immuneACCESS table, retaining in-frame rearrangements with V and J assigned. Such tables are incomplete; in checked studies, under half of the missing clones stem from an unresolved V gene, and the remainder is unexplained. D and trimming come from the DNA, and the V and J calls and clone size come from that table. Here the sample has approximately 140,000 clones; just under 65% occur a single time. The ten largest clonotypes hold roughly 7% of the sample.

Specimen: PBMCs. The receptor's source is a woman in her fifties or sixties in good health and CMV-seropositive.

The DNA sequence follows: TGTGCCAGCCTCCGGGACAGGGGGGCTAATGAAAAACTGTTTTTT. This gives the protein CASLRDRGANEKLFF. This receptor chain uses TRBV18 and TRBJ1-4, and TRBD1 aligns with 11 junction nucleotides. V is trimmed back by 8 bases and J by 3 bases, and the junction contains 5 bases that no gene match accounts for. The CDR3 runs 15 amino acids, cysteine and phenylalanine included. Just CDR3 DNA is preserved here, 45 bases in frame from base 1. Reading the germline V gene gives CDR1 KGHSH and CDR2 LQKENI.